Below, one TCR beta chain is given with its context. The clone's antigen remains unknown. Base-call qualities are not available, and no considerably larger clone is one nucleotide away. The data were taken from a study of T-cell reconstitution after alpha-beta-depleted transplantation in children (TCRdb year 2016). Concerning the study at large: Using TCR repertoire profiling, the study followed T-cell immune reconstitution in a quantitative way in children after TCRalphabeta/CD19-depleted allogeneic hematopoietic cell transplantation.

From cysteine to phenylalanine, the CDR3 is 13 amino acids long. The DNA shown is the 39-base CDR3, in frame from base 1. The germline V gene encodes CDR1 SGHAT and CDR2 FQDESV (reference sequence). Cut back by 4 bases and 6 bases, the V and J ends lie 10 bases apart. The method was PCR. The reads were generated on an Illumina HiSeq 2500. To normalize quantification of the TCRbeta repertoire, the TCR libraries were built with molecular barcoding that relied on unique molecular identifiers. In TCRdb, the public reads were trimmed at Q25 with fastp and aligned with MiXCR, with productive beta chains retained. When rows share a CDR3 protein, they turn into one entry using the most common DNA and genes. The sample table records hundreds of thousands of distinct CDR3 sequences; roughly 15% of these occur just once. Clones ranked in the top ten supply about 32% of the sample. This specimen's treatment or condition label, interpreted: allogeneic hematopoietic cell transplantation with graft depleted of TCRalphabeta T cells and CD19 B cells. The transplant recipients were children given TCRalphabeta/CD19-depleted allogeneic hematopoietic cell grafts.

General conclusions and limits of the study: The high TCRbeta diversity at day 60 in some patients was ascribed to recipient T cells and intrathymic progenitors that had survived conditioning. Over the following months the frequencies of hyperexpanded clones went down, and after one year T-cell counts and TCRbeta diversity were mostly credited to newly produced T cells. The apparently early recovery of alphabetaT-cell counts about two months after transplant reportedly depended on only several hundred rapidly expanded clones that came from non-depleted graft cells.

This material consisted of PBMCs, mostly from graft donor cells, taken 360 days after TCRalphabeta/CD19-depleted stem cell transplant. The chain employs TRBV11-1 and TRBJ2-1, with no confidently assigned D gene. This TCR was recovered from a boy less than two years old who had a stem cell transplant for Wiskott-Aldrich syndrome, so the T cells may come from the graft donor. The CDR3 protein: CASSSKWGNEQFF. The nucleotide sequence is TGTGCCAGCAGCTCGAAATGGGGCAATGAGCAGTTCTTC. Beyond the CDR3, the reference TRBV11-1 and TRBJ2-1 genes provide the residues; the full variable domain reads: EAEVAQSPRYKITEKSQAVAFWCDPISGHATLYWYRQILGQGPELLVQFQDESVVDDSQLPKDRFSAERLKGVDSTLKIQPAELGDSAMYLCASSSKWGNEQFFGPGTRLTVL.